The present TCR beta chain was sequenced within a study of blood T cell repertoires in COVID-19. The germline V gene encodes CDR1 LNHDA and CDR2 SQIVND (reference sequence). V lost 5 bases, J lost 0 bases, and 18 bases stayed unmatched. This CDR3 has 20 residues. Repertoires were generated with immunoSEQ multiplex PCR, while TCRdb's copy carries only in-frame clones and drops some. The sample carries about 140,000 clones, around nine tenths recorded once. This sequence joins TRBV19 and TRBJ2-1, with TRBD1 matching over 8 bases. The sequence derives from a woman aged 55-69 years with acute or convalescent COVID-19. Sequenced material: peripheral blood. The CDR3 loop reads CASSGWTGRRPQRSYNEQFF. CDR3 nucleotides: TGTGCCAGTAGTGGGTGGACAGGGAGAAGACCCCAACGCTCCTACAATGAGCAGTTCTTC.